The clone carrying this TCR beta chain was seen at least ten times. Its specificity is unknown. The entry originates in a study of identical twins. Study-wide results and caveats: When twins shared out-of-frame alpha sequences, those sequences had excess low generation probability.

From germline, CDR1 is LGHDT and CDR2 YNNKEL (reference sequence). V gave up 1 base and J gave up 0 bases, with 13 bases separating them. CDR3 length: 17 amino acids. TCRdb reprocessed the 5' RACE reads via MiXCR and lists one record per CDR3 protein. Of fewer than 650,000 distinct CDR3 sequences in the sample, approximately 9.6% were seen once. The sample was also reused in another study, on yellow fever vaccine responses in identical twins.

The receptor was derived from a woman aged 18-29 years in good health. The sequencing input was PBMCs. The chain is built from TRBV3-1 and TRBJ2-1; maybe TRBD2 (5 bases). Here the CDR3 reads CASSQVVGESSYNEQFF. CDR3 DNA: TGTGCCAGCAGCCAAGTAGTTGGGGAGAGCTCCTACAATGAGCAGTTCTTC.